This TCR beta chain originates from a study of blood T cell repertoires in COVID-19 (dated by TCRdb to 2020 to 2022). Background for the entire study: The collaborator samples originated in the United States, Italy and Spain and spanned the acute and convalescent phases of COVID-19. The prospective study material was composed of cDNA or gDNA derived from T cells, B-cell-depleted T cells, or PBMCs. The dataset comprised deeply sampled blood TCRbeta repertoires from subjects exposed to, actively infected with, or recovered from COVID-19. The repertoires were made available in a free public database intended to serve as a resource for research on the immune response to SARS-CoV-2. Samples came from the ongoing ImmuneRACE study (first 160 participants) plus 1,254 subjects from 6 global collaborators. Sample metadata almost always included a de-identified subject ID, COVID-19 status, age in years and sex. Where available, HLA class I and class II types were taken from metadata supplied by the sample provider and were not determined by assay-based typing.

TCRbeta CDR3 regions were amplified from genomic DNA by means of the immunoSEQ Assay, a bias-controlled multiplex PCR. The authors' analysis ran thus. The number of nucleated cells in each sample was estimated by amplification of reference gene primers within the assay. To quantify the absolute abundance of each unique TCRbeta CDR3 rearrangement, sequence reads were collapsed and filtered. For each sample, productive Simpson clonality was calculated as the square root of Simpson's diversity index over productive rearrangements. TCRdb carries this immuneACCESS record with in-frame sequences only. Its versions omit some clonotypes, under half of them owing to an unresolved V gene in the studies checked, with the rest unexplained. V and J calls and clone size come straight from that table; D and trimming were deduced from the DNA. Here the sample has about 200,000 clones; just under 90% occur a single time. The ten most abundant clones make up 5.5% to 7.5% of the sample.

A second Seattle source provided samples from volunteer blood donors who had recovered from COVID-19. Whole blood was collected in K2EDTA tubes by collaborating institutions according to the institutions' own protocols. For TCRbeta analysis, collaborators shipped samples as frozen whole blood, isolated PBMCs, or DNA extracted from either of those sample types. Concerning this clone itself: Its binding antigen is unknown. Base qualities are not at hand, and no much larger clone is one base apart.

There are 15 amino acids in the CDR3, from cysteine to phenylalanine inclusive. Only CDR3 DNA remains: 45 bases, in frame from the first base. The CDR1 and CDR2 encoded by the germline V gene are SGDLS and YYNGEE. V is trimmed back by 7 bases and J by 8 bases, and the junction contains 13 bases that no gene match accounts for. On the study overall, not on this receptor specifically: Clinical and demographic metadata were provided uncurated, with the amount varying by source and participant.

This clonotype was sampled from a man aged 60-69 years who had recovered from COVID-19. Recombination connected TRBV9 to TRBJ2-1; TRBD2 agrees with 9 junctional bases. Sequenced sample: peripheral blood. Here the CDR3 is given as CASRRVAGGPDEQFF. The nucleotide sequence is TGTGCCAGCCGACGGGTGGCGGGGGGGCCCGATGAGCAGTTCTTC.